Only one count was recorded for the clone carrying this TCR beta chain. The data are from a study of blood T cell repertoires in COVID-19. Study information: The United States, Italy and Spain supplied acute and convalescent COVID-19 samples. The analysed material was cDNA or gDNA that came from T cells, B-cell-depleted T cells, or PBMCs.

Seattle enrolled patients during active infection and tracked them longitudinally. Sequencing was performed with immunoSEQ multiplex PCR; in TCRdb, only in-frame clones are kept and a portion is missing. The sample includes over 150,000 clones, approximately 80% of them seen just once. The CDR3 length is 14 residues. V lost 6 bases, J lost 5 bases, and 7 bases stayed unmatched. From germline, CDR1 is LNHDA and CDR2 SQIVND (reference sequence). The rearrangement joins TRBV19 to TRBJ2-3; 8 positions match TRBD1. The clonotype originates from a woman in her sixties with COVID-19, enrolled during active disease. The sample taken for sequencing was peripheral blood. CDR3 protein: CASRNRGNEDTQYF. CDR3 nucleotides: TGTGCCAGTAGGAACAGGGGGAATGAAGATACGCAGTATTTT.